Each of the 8 T cell receptor beta chains below was sequenced from the same sample in a study of human T cells and chemical hapten exposure. Stated time point: patch test 1, 2 weeks after DPC sensitization. Stated treatment: therapeutic diphenylcyclopropenone sensitization with weekly scalp DPC. TCRdb reprocessed the RACE reads with MiXCR, giving one entry per CDR3 protein. The table records 300,000 to 350,000 distinct CDR3 sequences, under 8% of them present only once. The sequences come from whole blood, collected in connection with sensitization to the hapten diphenylcyclopropenone (DPC). These receptors all stem from a woman aged 18-29 years with alopecia areata. Some clones in this sample may be carry-over from other donors' samples.

This clonotype has at least ten counts. The chain combines TRBV24-1 with TRBJ2-2; no clear D. V dropped 3 bases and J dropped 5 bases, with 9 bases sitting between them. CDR1 is KGHDR, CDR2 SFDVKD, per germline. The CDR3 is 14 amino acids. The CDR3 bases are TGTGCCACCAGTGATGGGCACGAGACCGGGGAGCTGTTTTTT. The encoded protein is CATSDGHETGELFF.

The chain carries TRBV5-1 and TRBJ1-4; 8 bases match TRBD1. The CDR3 is 14 amino acids. V lost 4 bases and J lost 8; bases outside the gene matches: 7. Looked up from germline, CDR1 is SGHRS and CDR2 is YFSETQ. The CDR3 coding sequence is TGCGCCAGCAGCCATGGACAGGGTAAAGAAAAACTGTTTTTT. Amino acid sequence: CASSHGQGKEKLFF.

This clonotype was seen at least ten times. The chain carries TRBV7-2 and TRBJ1-2, with D unclear. Trimming shortened V by 1 base and J by 4 bases, and 16 bases separated the two germline ends. This CDR3 has 16 residues. CDR1 is SGHTA and CDR2 is FQGNSA in the germline V gene. The CDR3 loop is CASSLGVTATSYGYTF. In nucleotides, the CDR3 is TGTGCCAGCAGCTTAGGAGTTACAGCTACCTCCTATGGCTACACCTTC.

This clonotype was seen at least ten times. The chain couples TRBV6-2 or TRBV6-3 to TRBJ2-7; maybe TRBD1 (6 bases). Trimming shortened V by 0 bases and J by 5 bases, and 8 bases separated the two germline ends. CDR3 size: 13 residues. Per the germline V gene, CDR1 is MNHEY and CDR2 is SVGEGT. The CDR3 sequence: CASSYSRGNEQYF. The CDR3 region has the DNA TGTGCCAGCAGTTACTCGAGGGGGAACGAGCAGTACTTC.

This clonotype was seen only a few times. The chain employs TRBV7-2 and TRBJ1-3; the match to TRBD1 covers 10 bases. V trimming: 5 bases; J trimming: 8 bases; junction bases outside the gene matches: 9. The CDR3 is 15 residues long. Germline assignment: CDR1 SGHTA and CDR2 FQGNSA. This CDR3 reads CASSPGGQGRDTIYF. The CDR3 DNA sequence: TGTGCCAGCAGCCCAGGGGGACAGGGGAGGGACACCATATATTTT.

The chain combines TRBV2 with TRBJ2-1; a possible D gene is TRBD1 (5 bases). The germline CDR1 and CDR2 sequences are SNHLY and FYNNEI. The CDR3 extends over 11 amino acids. The V and J ends lost 8 bases and 6 bases respectively, with 8 bases between them. CDR3 DNA: TGTGCCAGCGAGACAGCCAATGAGCAGTTCTTC. It translates to CASETANEQFF.

This clonotype was observed a handful of times. The CDR3 DNA sequence: TGTGCCAGCTCACCGGAGACAGGGGAGGGGGCCCAGTACTTC. Its protein product is CASSPETGEGAQYF. This chain connects TRBV18 to TRBJ2-5, with TRBD1 as a possible D gene (8 bases). Trimming pared 3 bases from V and 9 bases from J, leaving 17 bases between. The CDR3 has 14 amino acids. From germline, CDR1 is KGHSH and CDR2 LQKENI.

This clonotype turned up a few times. This chain joins TRBV7-2 and TRBJ1-1, with D uncertain. There are 14 residues in the CDR3. V was clipped by 4 bases and J by 1 base, with 10 bases between them. Germline V gene lookup returns CDR1 SGHTA and CDR2 FQGNSA. The CDR3 protein is CASSWTLGNTEAFF. DNA of the CDR3: TGTGCCAGCAGCTGGACGTTGGGGAACACTGAAGCTTTCTTT.